This T cell receptor beta chain was retrieved from a study of technical replicates of blood from a handful of donors. Only in-frame clones appear in the TCRdb table, and some are missing; sequencing was by immunoSEQ multiplex PCR. The sample has tens of thousands of clones, 96% seen once; the top ten hold under 0.2%. CDR1 and CDR2 from the germline V gene are KGHSH and LQKENI. The CDR3 length is 19 residues. V shed 3 bases and J 0 bases; nucleotides not matched to a gene: 7. This receptor was taken from a human donor in good health. The chain carries TRBV18 and TRBJ2-3; 15 positions match TRBD2. Sequenced material: T cells isolated from PBMCs. The CDR3 sequence: CASSPRGLAGGTSTDTQYF. The CDR3 DNA follows: TGTGCCAGCTCACCTCGGGGACTAGCGGGAGGTACTAGCACAGATACGCAGTATTTT.